Reported below is one TCR beta chain. Systemic immunosuppression or a history of autoimmune disease excluded patients. The timepoints at which blood was sampled were baseline, cycle 4 day 1, and cycle 7 day 1. The sample is drawn from a study of OX40 agonist ivuxolimab in advanced cancers. Study context: Three patients, one with hepatocellular carcinoma and two with cutaneous melanoma, achieved partial responses.

The germline V gene has CDR1 LGHNT and CDR2 FRNRAP. The CDR3 consists of 21 residues. V gave up 6 bases and J gave up 3 bases, with 32 bases separating them. The assay was immunoSEQ multiplex PCR, and TCRdb's table has in-frame clones only and misses some. Among just over 90,000 clones listed, 90% to 95% were seen once. This sample comprised CD4+ or CD8+ T cells sorted from blood, obtained in a trial of the OX40 agonist ivuxolimab. The receptor's source is an adult with an advanced solid tumor such as melanoma, head and neck, liver or kidney cancer. The chain recombines TRBV12-5 with TRBJ1-4; D might be TRBD1 (5 bases). The CDR3 DNA follows: TGTGCTAGTGGCTTACCACAAAAACCTCAAACGGAGGGGACTCCTAATGAAAAACTGTTTTTT. It is translated as CASGLPQKPQTEGTPNEKLFF.